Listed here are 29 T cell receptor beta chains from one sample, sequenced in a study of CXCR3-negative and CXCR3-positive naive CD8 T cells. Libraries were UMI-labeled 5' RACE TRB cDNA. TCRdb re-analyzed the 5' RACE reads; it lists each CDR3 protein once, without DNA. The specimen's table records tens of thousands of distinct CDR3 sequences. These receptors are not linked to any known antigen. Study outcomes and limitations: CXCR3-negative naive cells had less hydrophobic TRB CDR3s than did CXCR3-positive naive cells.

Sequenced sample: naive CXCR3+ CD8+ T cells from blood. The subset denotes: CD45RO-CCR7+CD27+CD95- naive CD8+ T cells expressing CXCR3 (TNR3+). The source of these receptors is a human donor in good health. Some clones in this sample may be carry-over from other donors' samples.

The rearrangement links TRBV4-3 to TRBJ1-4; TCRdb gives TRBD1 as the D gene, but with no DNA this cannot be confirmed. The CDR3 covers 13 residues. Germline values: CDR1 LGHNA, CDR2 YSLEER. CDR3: CASSQVRAGKLFF.

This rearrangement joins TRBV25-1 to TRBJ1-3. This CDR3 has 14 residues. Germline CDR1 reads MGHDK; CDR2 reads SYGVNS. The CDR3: CAGSEYSSGNTIYF.

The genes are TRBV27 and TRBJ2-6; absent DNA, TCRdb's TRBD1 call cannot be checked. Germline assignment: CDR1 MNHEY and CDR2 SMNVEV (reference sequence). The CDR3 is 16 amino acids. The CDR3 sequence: CASSPLGSTGANVLTF.

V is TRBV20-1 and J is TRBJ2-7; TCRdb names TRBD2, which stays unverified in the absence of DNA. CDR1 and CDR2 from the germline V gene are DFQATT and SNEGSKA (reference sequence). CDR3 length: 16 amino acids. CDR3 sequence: CSARDPTVGLTYEQYF.

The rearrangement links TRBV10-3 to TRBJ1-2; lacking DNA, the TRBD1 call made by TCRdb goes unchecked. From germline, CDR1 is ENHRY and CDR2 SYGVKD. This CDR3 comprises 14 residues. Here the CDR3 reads CAISESGQGNDYTF.

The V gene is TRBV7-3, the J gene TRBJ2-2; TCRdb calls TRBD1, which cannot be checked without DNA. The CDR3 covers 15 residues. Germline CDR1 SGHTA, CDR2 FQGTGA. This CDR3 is CASSLIGGNTGELFF.

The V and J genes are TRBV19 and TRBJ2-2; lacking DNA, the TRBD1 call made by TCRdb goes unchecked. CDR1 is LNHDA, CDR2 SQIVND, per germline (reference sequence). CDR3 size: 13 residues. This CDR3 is CACGGGYTGELFF.

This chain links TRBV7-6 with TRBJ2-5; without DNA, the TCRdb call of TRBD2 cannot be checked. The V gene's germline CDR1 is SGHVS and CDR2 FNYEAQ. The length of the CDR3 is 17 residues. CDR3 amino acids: CASSFGVGGAFQETQYF.

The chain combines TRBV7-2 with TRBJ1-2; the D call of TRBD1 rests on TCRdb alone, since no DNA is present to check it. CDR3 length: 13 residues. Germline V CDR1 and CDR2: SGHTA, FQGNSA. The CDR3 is CASSFRTGEGYTF.

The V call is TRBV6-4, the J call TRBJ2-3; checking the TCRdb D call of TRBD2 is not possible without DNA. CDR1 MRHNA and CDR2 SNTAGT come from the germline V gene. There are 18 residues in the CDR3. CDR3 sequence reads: CASSPDSGGPERPDTQYF.

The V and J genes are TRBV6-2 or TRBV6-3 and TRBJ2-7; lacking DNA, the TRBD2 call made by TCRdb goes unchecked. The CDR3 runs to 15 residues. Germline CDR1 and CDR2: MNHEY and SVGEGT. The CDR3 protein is CASSTTSRDPYEQYF.

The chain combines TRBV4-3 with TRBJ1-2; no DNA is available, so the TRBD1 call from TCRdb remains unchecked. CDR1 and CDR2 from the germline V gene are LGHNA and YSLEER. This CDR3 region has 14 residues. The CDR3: CASSHTGSALGYTF.

The CDR3 loop reads CASSSGVGPYEQYF. V and J are TRBV28 and TRBJ2-7; TCRdb's assignment of TRBD1 cannot be checked, as there is no DNA. The CDR3 extends over 14 amino acids. The germline CDR1 and CDR2 sequences are MDHEN and SYDVKM.

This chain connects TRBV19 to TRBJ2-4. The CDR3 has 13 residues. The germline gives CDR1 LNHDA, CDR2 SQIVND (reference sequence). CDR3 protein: CASSVLAAKDQYF.

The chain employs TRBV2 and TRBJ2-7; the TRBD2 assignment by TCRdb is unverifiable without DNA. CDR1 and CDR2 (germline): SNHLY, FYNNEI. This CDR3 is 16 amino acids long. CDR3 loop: CASSEIGGPPPYEQYF.

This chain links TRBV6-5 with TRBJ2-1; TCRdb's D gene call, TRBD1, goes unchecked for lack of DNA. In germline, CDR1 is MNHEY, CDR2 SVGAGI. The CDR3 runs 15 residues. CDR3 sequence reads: CASSPLQGAYNEQFF.

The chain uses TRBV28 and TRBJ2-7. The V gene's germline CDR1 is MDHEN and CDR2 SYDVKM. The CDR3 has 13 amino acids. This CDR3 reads CASSLVREYEQYF.

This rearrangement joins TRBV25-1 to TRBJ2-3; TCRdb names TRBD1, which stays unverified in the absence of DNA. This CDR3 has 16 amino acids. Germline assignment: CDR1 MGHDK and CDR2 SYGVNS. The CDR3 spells CASSEGTGAYTDTQYF.

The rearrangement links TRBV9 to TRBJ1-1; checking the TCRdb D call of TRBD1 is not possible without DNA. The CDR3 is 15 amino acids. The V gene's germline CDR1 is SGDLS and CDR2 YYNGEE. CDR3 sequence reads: CASSRSGSGGTEAFF. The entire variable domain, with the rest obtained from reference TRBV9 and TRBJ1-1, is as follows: DSGVTQTPKHLITATGQRVTLRCSPRSGDLSVYWYQQSLDQGLQFLIQYYNGEERAKGNILERFSAQQFPDLHSELNLSSLELGDSALYFCASSRSGSGGTEAFFGQGTRLTVV.

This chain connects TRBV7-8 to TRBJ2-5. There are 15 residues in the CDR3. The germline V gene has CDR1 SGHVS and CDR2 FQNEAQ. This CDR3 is CASSLAGGNKETQYF.

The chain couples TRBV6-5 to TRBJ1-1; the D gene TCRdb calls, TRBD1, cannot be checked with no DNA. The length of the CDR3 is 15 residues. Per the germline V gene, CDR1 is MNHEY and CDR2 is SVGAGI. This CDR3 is CASSRRQDLDTEAFF.

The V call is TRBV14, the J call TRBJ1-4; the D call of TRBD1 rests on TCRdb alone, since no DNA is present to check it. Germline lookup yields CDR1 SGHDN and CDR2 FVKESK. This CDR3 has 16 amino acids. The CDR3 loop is CASSLRTGHPNEKLFF.

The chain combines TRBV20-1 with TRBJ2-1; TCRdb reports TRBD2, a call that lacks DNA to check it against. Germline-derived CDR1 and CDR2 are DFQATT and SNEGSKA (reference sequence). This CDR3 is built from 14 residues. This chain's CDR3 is CSARVSGDHNEQFF.

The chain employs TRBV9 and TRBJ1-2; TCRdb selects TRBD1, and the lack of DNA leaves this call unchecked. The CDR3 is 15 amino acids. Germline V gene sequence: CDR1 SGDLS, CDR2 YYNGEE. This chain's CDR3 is CASSVEIAGGYGYTF.

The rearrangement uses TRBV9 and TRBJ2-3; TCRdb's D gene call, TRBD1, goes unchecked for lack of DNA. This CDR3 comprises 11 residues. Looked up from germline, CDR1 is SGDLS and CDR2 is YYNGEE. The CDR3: CASRGGGTQYF.

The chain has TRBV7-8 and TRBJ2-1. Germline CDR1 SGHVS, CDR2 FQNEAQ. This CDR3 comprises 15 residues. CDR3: CASSLATVSYNEQFF.

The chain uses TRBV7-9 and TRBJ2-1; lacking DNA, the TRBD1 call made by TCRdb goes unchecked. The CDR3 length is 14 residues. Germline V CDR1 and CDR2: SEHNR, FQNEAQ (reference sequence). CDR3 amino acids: CASSFEGGYNEQFF. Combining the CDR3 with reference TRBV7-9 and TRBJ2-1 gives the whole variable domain DTGVSQNPRHKITKRGQNVTFRCDPISEHNRLYWYRQTLGQGPEFLTYFQNEAQLEKSRLLSDRFSAERPKGSFSTLEIQRTEQGDSAMYLCASSFEGGYNEQFFGPGTRLTVL.

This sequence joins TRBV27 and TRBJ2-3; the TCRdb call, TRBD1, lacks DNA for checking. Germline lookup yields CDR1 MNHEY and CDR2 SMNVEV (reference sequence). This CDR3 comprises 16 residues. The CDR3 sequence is CASSLGLTRLTDTQYF.

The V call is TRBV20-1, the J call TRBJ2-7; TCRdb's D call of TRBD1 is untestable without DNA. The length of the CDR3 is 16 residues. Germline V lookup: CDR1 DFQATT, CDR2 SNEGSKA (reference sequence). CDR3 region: CSAKKLWTGTSYEQYF.